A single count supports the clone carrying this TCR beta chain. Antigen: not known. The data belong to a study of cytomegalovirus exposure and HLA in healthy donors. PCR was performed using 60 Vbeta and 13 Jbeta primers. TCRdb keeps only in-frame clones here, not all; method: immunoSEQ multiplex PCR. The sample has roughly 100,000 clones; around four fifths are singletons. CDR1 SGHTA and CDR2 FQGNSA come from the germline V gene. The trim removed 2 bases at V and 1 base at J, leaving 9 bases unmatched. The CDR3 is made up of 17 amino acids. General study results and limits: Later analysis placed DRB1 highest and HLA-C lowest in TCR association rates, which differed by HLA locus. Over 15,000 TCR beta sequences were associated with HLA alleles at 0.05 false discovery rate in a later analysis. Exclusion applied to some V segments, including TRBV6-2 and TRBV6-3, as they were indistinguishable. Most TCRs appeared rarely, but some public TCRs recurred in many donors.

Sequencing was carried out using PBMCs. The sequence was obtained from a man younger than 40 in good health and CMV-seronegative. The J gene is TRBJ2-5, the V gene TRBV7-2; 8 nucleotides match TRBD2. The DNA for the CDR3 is TGTGCCAGCAGCTTACGTTTCGGGGGGGACCCCCAAGAGACCCAGTACTTC. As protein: CASSLRFGGDPQETQYF.